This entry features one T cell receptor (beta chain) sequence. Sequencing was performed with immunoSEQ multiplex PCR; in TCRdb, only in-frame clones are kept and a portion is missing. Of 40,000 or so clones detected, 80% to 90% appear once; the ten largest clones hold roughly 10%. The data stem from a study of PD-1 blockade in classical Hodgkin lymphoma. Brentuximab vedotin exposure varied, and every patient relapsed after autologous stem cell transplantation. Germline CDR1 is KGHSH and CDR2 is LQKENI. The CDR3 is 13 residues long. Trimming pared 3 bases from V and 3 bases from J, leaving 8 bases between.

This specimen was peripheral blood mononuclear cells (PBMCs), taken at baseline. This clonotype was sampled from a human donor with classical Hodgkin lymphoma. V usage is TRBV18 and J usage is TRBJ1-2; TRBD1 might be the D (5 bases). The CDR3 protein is CASSPSGDYGYTF. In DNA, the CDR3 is TGTGCCAGCTCACCTTCGGGGGACTATGGCTACACCTTC. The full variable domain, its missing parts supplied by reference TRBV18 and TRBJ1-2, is NAGVMQNPRHLVRRRGQEARLRCSPMKGHSHVYWYRQLPEEGLKFMVYLQKENIIDESGMPKERFSAEFPKEGPSILRIQQVVRGDSAAYFCASSPSGDYGYTFGSGTRLTVV.